This is a list of T cell receptor beta chains from one sample in a study of shared clonotypes between healthy human individuals. Generated by immunoSEQ multiplex PCR, the TCRdb table keeps only in-frame clones and is missing some. The repertoire holds some 320,000 clones, with around 87% as singletons. The sequenced sample was memory CD8+ T cells sorted from blood. The source is a man aged 18 to 30 in good health. Each CDR3 is given with its conserved first and last residue. The order of the fields is clone size, D gene, J gene, V gene, CDR3 protein, CDR3 DNA. D genes are given only for firm matches. Clone size is shown for a subset of rows, as once, few, many or a class of expanded clone.

abundance: NA
d_gene: TRBD2
j_gene: TRBJ2-1
v_gene: TRBV10-3
CDR3aa: CAISDRVGPSGSPRGFF
CDR3nt: TGTGCCATCAGTGACAGGGTTGGCCCTAGCGGGAGTCCCCGGGGGTTCTTC

abundance: NA
d_gene: TRBD2
j_gene: TRBJ2-3
v_gene: TRBV27
CDR3aa: CASSSGTSGGDTQYF
CDR3nt: TGTGCCAGCAGTTCCGGGACTAGCGGGGGAGATACGCAGTATTTT

abundance: NA
d_gene: NA
j_gene: TRBJ2-1
v_gene: TRBV10-1
CDR3aa: CASSEFQDRYNEQFF
CDR3nt: TGCGCCAGCAGTGAGTTCCAGGACCGATACAATGAGCAGTTCTTC

abundance: NA
d_gene: NA
j_gene: TRBJ2-1
v_gene: TRBV5-1
CDR3aa: CASSFRGYNEQFF
CDR3nt: TGCGCCAGCAGCTTTCGAGGATACAATGAGCAGTTCTTC

abundance: NA
d_gene: TRBD1
j_gene: TRBJ1-2
v_gene: TRBV7-9
CDR3aa: CASSLGPTPTGERGYTF
CDR3nt: TGTGCCAGCAGCTTAGGACCGACCCCGACAGGGGAGAGGGGCTACACCTTC

abundance: NA
d_gene: TRBD1
j_gene: TRBJ2-7
v_gene: TRBV5-5
CDR3aa: CASRADPGQGYYYEQYF
CDR3nt: TGTGCCAGCAGGGCTGACCCGGGACAGGGGTATTACTACGAGCAGTACTTC

abundance: NA
d_gene: NA
j_gene: TRBJ2-7
v_gene: TRBV2
CDR3aa: CASSEQGPTYEQYF
CDR3nt: TGTGCCAGCAGTGAACAGGGGCCCACCTACGAGCAGTACTTC

abundance: NA
d_gene: TRBD1
j_gene: TRBJ1-2
v_gene: TRBV5-6
CDR3aa: CASSLVQGIYTF
CDR3nt: TGTGCCAGCAGCTTGGTACAGGGGATTTACACCTTC

abundance: NA
d_gene: TRBD2
j_gene: TRBJ2-7
v_gene: TRBV13
CDR3aa: CASSPAGGSYEQYF
CDR3nt: TGTGCCAGCAGCCCAGCGGGGGGCTCCTACGAGCAGTACTTC

abundance: once
d_gene: NA
j_gene: TRBJ1-1
v_gene: TRBV30
CDR3aa: CAWSAGRLNTEAFF
CDR3nt: TGTGCCTGGAGTGCCGGACGGCTGAACACTGAAGCTTTCTTT

abundance: NA
d_gene: NA
j_gene: TRBJ1-1
v_gene: TRBV29-1
CDR3aa: CSAKDLGLKVGKTEAFF
CDR3nt: TGCAGCGCCAAAGACCTGGGACTGAAGGTAGGGAAAACTGAAGCTTTCTTT

abundance: once
d_gene: NA
j_gene: TRBJ2-6
v_gene: TRBV28
CDR3aa: CASSFENSGANVLTF
CDR3nt: TGTGCCAGCAGTTTTGAGAACTCTGGGGCCAACGTCCTGACTTTC

abundance: NA
d_gene: NA
j_gene: TRBJ1-4
v_gene: TRBV12-2
CDR3aa: CASRLERAATNEKLFF
CDR3nt: TGTGCAAGTCGCTTAGAGAGGGCAGCAACTAATGAAAAACTGTTTTTT

abundance: NA
d_gene: TRBD2
j_gene: TRBJ2-1
v_gene: TRBV10-3
CDR3aa: CAISQTSGSSYNEQFF
CDR3nt: TGTGCCATCAGCCAGACTAGCGGGAGCTCCTACAATGAGCAGTTCTTC

abundance: NA
d_gene: TRBD1
j_gene: TRBJ2-7
v_gene: TRBV5-6
CDR3aa: CASSPGQGAQYEQYF
CDR3nt: TGTGCCAGCTCCCCCGGGCAGGGGGCCCAGTACGAGCAGTACTTC

abundance: NA
d_gene: NA
j_gene: TRBJ2-3
v_gene: TRBV11-2
CDR3aa: CASSLIRVTTDTQYF
CDR3nt: TGTGCCAGCAGCTTAATTCGGGTTACCACAGATACGCAGTATTTT

abundance: NA
d_gene: NA
j_gene: TRBJ2-7
v_gene: TRBV2
CDR3aa: CATSLAGTSYEQYF
CDR3nt: TGTGCCACCAGCTTGGCAGGGACCTCCTACGAGCAGTACTTC

abundance: NA
d_gene: NA
j_gene: TRBJ2-5
v_gene: TRBV6-1
CDR3aa: CASSSVQREQYF
CDR3nt: TGTGCCAGCAGCTCCGTACAAAGGGAGCAGTACTTC

abundance: NA
d_gene: TRBD2
j_gene: TRBJ2-7
v_gene: TRBV5-4
CDR3aa: CASSFTSGYEQYF
CDR3nt: TGTGCCAGCAGCTTTACTAGCGGCTACGAGCAGTACTTC

abundance: NA
d_gene: NA
j_gene: TRBJ2-1
v_gene: TRBV5-5
CDR3aa: CASSPLRIRNEQFF
CDR3nt: TGTGCCAGCAGCCCTCTCAGGATCCGAAATGAGCAGTTCTTC

abundance: NA
d_gene: NA
j_gene: TRBJ2-2
v_gene: TRBV5-1
CDR3aa: CASSLDSILDGELFF
CDR3nt: TGCGCCAGCAGCTTGGACAGCATTTTGGACGGGGAGCTGTTTTTT

abundance: NA
d_gene: NA
j_gene: TRBJ1-5
v_gene: TRBV28
CDR3aa: CASSFGGAYQPQHF
CDR3nt: TGTGCCAGCAGTTTCGGGGGGGCATATCAGCCCCAGCATTTT

abundance: NA
d_gene: NA
j_gene: TRBJ1-2
v_gene: TRBV5-1
CDR3aa: CASSLAGEGYGYTF
CDR3nt: TGCGCCAGCAGCTTGGCGGGAGAGGGCTATGGCTACACCTTC

abundance: NA
d_gene: NA
j_gene: TRBJ2-7
v_gene: TRBV11-2
CDR3aa: CASSLMTSYEQYF
CDR3nt: TGTGCCAGCAGCTTAATGACTTCCTACGAGCAGTACTTC

abundance: NA
d_gene: NA
j_gene: TRBJ2-7
v_gene: TRBV2
CDR3aa: CASRDREQYF
CDR3nt: TGTGCCAGCAGGGACCGGGAGCAGTACTTC

abundance: once
d_gene: NA
j_gene: TRBJ2-7
v_gene: TRBV4-3
CDR3aa: CASSQDSNALYEQYF
CDR3nt: TGCGCCAGCAGCCAAGACAGTAACGCCCTGTACGAGCAGTACTTC

abundance: NA
d_gene: TRBD1
j_gene: TRBJ1-1
v_gene: TRBV5-6
CDR3aa: CASSSGQGGTEAFF
CDR3nt: TGTGCCAGCAGCTCTGGACAGGGAGGGACTGAAGCTTTCTTT

abundance: once
d_gene: NA
j_gene: TRBJ2-3
v_gene: TRBV7-9
CDR3aa: CASRAGLASTDTQYF
CDR3nt: TGTGCCAGCCGAGCTGGGTTGGCGAGCACAGATACGCAGTATTTT

abundance: NA
d_gene: NA
j_gene: TRBJ2-1
v_gene: TRBV4-3
CDR3aa: CASSPGPTSTHEQFF
CDR3nt: TGCGCCAGCAGTCCCGGGCCAACCTCTACCCATGAGCAGTTCTTC

abundance: NA
d_gene: NA
j_gene: TRBJ2-5
v_gene: TRBV7-9
CDR3aa: CASNRGGPQYF
CDR3nt: TGTGCCAGCAACCGGGGTGGGCCCCAGTACTTC

abundance: NA
d_gene: NA
j_gene: TRBJ1-1
v_gene: TRBV7-9
CDR3aa: CASSTRLGRSAEAFF
CDR3nt: TGTGCCAGCAGCACCAGATTAGGGCGCAGCGCTGAAGCTTTCTTT

abundance: NA
d_gene: NA
j_gene: TRBJ2-7
v_gene: TRBV7-9
CDR3aa: CASSLDRIGSYEQYF
CDR3nt: TGTGCCAGCAGCTTAGACAGGATAGGGTCCTACGAGCAGTACTTC

abundance: NA
d_gene: NA
j_gene: TRBJ2-3
v_gene: TRBV5-1
CDR3aa: CASSLYGIGATDTQYF
CDR3nt: TGCGCCAGCAGCTTGTACGGGATCGGGGCCACAGATACGCAGTATTTT

abundance: NA
d_gene: TRBD2
j_gene: TRBJ2-7
v_gene: TRBV7-2
CDR3aa: CASSLGTSGRREQYF
CDR3nt: TGTGCCAGCAGCTTAGGAACTAGCGGGAGGAGAGAGCAGTACTTC

abundance: NA
d_gene: TRBD2
j_gene: TRBJ2-5
v_gene: TRBV9
CDR3aa: CASSALGGLAGVETQYF
CDR3nt: TGTGCCAGCAGCGCACTCGGGGGACTAGCGGGAGTCGAGACCCAGTACTTC

abundance: NA
d_gene: NA
j_gene: TRBJ2-7
v_gene: TRBV4-1
CDR3aa: CASSQDQNEAYEQYF
CDR3nt: TGCGCCAGCAGCCAAGATCAGAACGAGGCCTACGAGCAGTACTTC

abundance: NA
d_gene: NA
j_gene: TRBJ1-1
v_gene: TRBV10-3
CDR3aa: CAISEGNTEAFF
CDR3nt: TGTGCCATCAGTGAAGGGAACACTGAAGCTTTCTTT

abundance: NA
d_gene: TRBD1
j_gene: TRBJ2-7
v_gene: TRBV4-1
CDR3aa: CASSQVGTGDYEQYF
CDR3nt: TGCGCCAGCAGCCAAGTAGGGACAGGCGATTACGAGCAGTACTTC

abundance: NA
d_gene: NA
j_gene: TRBJ1-2
v_gene: TRBV5-4
CDR3aa: CASSLLQRGHGYTF
CDR3nt: TGTGCCAGCAGCTTGCTCCAGCGGGGGCATGGCTACACCTTC

abundance: NA
d_gene: NA
j_gene: TRBJ2-7
v_gene: TRBV28
CDR3aa: CASSLEVTYEQYF
CDR3nt: TGTGCCAGCAGTTTAGAGGTTACCTACGAGCAGTACTTC

abundance: NA
d_gene: NA
j_gene: TRBJ1-1
v_gene: TRBV9
CDR3aa: CASSPRIDSTNTEAFF
CDR3nt: TGTGCCAGCAGCCCCCGAATTGACAGCACGAACACTGAAGCTTTCTTT

abundance: NA
d_gene: TRBD2
j_gene: TRBJ2-3
v_gene: TRBV19
CDR3aa: CASSHGLATDTQYF
CDR3nt: TGTGCCAGTAGCCACGGACTAGCGACAGATACGCAGTATTTT

abundance: NA
d_gene: NA
j_gene: TRBJ2-3
v_gene: TRBV29-1
CDR3aa: CSVQGLQGPADTQYF
CDR3nt: TGCAGCGTTCAAGGTCTACAGGGACCGGCAGATACGCAGTATTTT

abundance: NA
d_gene: NA
j_gene: TRBJ2-7
v_gene: TRBV7-9
CDR3aa: CASTLAGEDEQYF
CDR3nt: TGTGCCAGCACCCTCGCGGGCGAGGACGAGCAGTACTTC

abundance: NA
d_gene: NA
j_gene: TRBJ1-1
v_gene: TRBV11-2
CDR3aa: CASSLDGPGRNTEAFF
CDR3nt: TGTGCCAGCAGCTTAGATGGGCCAGGGCGAAACACTGAAGCTTTCTTT